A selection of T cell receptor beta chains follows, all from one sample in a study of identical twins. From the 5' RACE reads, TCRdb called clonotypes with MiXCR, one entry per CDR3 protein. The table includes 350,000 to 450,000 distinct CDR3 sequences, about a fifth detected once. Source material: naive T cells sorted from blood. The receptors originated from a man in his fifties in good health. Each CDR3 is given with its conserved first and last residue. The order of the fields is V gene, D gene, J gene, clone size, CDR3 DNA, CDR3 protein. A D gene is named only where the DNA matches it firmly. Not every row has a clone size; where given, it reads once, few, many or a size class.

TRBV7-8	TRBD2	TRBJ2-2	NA	TGTGCCAGCAGCGCCCTACTAGCGGTGAACACCGGGGAGCTGTTTTTT	CASSALLAVNTGELFF
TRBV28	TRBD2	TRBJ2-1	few	TGTGCCAGCCGATCTAGCGGGCACTCCTACAATGAGCAGTTCTTC	CASRSSGHSYNEQFF
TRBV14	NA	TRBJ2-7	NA	TGTGCCAGCAGCCAAAGACCGCTGGGTCCCTACGAGCAGTACTTC	CASSQRPLGPYEQYF
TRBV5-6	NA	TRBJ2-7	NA	TGTGCCAGCAGCCGGTGGGGGAGGTCCTACGAGCAGTACTTC	CASSRWGRSYEQYF
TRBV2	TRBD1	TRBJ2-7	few	TGTGCCTGGGGACAGGGACTGTACGAGCAGTACTTC	CAWGQGLYEQYF
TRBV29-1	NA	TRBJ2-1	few	TGCAGCGTCCCTAGCGTCTTCTCCTACAATGAGCAGTTCTTC	CSVPSVFSYNEQFF
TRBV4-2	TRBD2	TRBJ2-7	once	TGTGCCAGCAGCCAAGACTCCGGGGGGGGAAGCTCCTACGAGCAGTACTTC	CASSQDSGGGSSYEQYF
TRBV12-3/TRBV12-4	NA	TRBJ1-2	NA	TGTGCCAGCAGTTACTCGGCGTATGGCTACACCTTC	CASSYSAYGYTF
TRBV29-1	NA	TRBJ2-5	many	TGCAGCGTTGATAGCAGTCAAGAGACCCAGTACTTC	CSVDSSQETQYF
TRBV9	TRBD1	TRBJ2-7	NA	TGTGCCAGCAGCGGGGGGACAGGCTACGAGCAGTACTTC	CASSGGTGYEQYF
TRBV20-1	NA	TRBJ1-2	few	TGCAGTGCTAGAGAGGGGGCCGACTATGGCTACACCTTC	CSAREGADYGYTF
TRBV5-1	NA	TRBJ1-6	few	TGCGCCAGCAGCTTGAGGGGTGATACTCTTTCACCCCTCCACTTT	CASSLRGDTLSPLHF
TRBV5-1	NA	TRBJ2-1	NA	TGCGCCAGCAGCTTGGGGCACCTCAGCTCCTACAATGAGCAGTTCTTC	CASSLGHLSSYNEQFF
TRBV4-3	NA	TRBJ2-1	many	TGCGCCAGCAGCCTCGCAAGCGGTAGCGTCTCCTACAATGAGCAGTTCTTC	CASSLASGSVSYNEQFF
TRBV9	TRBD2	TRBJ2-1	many	TGTGCCAGCAGCGTAGCCGGGAGGTTCCAAAACAATGAGCAGTTCTTC	CASSVAGRFQNNEQFF
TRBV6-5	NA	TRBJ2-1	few	TGTGCCAGCAGTTACGGTCCCCTAAGCTCCTACAATGAGCAGTTCTTC	CASSYGPLSSYNEQFF
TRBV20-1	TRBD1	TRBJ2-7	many	TGCAGTGCTAGAGATGGGGACAGGGGTTACGAGCAGTACTTC	CSARDGDRGYEQYF
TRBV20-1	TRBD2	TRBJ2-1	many	TGCAGTGCTAGAGCGGGGGGGCCCTACAATGAGCAGTTCTTC	CSARAGGPYNEQFF
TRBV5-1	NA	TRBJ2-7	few	TGCGCCAGCAGCGAGTCGGACCTCTACGAGCAGTACTTC	CASSESDLYEQYF
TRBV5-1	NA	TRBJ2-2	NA	TGCGGCAGCAGATTTGGGGAATCCGGGGAGCTGTTTTTT	CGSRFGESGELFF
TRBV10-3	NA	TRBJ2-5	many	TGTGCCATCTCCCGCGAGCAAGAGACCCAGTACTTC	CAISREQETQYF
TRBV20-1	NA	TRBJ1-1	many	TGCAGTGCTAGAGCTGGACACATGAACACTGAAGCTTTCTTT	CSARAGHMNTEAFF
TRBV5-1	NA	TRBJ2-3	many	TGCGCCAGTCACAGTCACCCTAGCACAGATACGCAGTATTTT	CASHSHPSTDTQYF
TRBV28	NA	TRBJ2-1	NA	TGTGCCAGCAGTGGTTCTCCGCGGAGGGGGGAGCAGTTCTTC	CASSGSPRRGEQFF